These T cell receptor beta chains were read from a single sample in a study of blood T cells in healthy people across ages. TCRdb reanalysed the 5' RACE reads using MiXCR and keeps one entry per CDR3 protein. The data hold 1 million or so distinct CDR3 sequences, with under 55% observed a single time. Sequenced input: blood. These receptors originate from a woman aged 60-75 years in good health. Each CDR3 is given without its conserved first and last residue.

v_call	j_call	cdr3_length	cdr3_aa
TRBV6-2/TRBV6-3	.	14	ASSYRLGGMNYEQY
TRBV15	TRBJ2-2	15	ATSRDLAGANTGELF
TRBV6-6	TRBJ2-3	13	ASSHGRSGTDTQY
TRBV6-1	TRBJ2-5	10	ASSEREETQY
TRBV7-2	TRBJ2-1	13	ASSLGRRTSNEQF
TRBV28	TRBJ2-7	12	ASSRTVGSYEQY
TRBV20-1	TRBJ2-5	14	SASSTMAGGRNEQY
TRBV20-1	TRBJ2-7	9	SAIRESERY
TRBV10-3	TRBJ2-5	13	AISGGETSQETQY
TRBV20-1	TRBJ2-1	13	SASRTSGTYNEQF
TRBV6-6	TRBJ2-3	13	ASTASGLGQSTQY
TRBV10-2	TRBJ1-6	11	ASSGSRQSPLH
TRBV5-1	TRBJ2-6	13	ASSGSPSGANVLT
TRBV11-2	TRBJ2-1	18	ASSLEGSGRPRSSYNEQF
TRBV5-6	TRBJ2-1	12	ASSQVQGGTEQF
TRBV6-6	TRBJ1-4	15	ASSASGTGSTNEKLF
TRBV29-1	TRBJ1-2	11	SVGPGGGYGYT
TRBV6-5	TRBJ1-6	12	ASSYRGGYSPLH
TRBV28	TRBJ2-3	11	ASSRWGTDTQY
TRBV7-3	TRBJ1-2	12	ASSPAGGGYGYT
TRBV27	TRBJ2-1	11	ASSLSSYNEQF
TRBV4-1	.	13	ASSHASRSQETQY
TRBV5-6	TRBJ2-7	15	ASSSRLAGKNIYEQY
TRBV29-1	TRBJ2-3	13	SVYKAGASTDTQY
TRBV6-6	TRBJ1-4	13	ASTGRERRDEKLF
TRBV5-1	TRBJ1-2	10	ASSLYLDGYT
TRBV6-5	TRBJ1-1	12	ASSSGGALTEAF
TRBV6-2/TRBV6-3	TRBJ2-3	14	ASSYPGLAEGDTQY
TRBV12-3/TRBV12-4	.	14	ASSPLRGLNSYEQY
TRBV28	TRBJ1-6	13	ASLTGSSYNSPLH
TRBV20-1	TRBJ2-3	13	SATGTSGRADTQY
TRBV28	TRBJ2-7	12	ASTLGGSSYEQY
TRBV28	TRBJ1-5	12	ASTNHIGNQPQH
TRBV12-3/TRBV12-4	TRBJ2-7	10	ASSLAFHEQY
TRBV20-1	TRBJ2-4	14	SASQLAHMTKNIQY
TRBV7-2	TRBJ2-7	17	ASSQQGPRAGGYSYEQY
TRBV10-1	.	10	ASSTGQGTQY
TRBV7-2	TRBJ2-3	13	ASSFQAGGTDTQY
TRBV20-1	TRBJ2-3	9	LCSGRGTQY
TRBV6-5	TRBJ2-7	13	ASSSLTGGDYEQY
TRBV9	TRBJ2-3	15	ASSQPSTGPGTDTQY
TRBV27	TRBJ2-1	12	ASSLRERDDEQF
TRBV20-1	TRBJ2-3	14	SARGQGGGRTDTQY
TRBV20-1	.	14	SARDSSGRAKYEQY
TRBV4-1	TRBJ1-2	14	ASSQPGSIPNYGYT
TRBV7-8	TRBJ2-3	11	ASSLRVANTQY
TRBV7-3	TRBJ2-1	12	ASSSSLSGNEQF
TRBV9	TRBJ2-7	14	ASSASGLAGAYEQY
TRBV7-9	TRBJ2-7	13	ASRTNLGATYEQY
TRBV20-1	TRBJ2-5	14	SARPPYGRPQETQY
TRBV28	TRBJ1-1	13	ASSAPGQGDAEAF
TRBV14	TRBJ2-1	14	ASSQAGLAKGNEQF
TRBV6-5	TRBJ2-1	13	ASSLGREPIAEQF